A selection of T cell receptor beta chains follows, all from one sample in a study of metastatic and nonmetastatic thyroid tumors. TCRdb re-processed the PCR reads through MiXCR. Among more than 40,000 clones listed, about 3.3% were seen once. Specimen: blood. All receptors come from a female donor with papillary thyroid cancer or a benign thyroid nodule (not recorded which). Some clones in this sample may be carry-over from other donors' samples. Both conserved end residues are part of each CDR3. The order of the fields is V gene, CDR3 length, D gene, clone size, J gene, CDR3 protein, CDR3 DNA. D genes are given only for firm matches. Part of the rows lack a size; the others show once, few, many or a class for expanded clones.

v_gene: TRBV5-1
len: 15
d_gene: .
abundance: many
j_gene: TRBJ1-2
CDR3aa: CASSLSGGRSYGYTF
CDR3nt: TGCGCCAGCAGCTTGAGTGGAGGTAGGAGCTATGGCTACACCTTC

v_gene: TRBV2
len: 13
d_gene: .
abundance: many
j_gene: TRBJ1-6
CDR3aa: CARKLQGDSPLHF
CDR3nt: TGTGCCAGAAAATTACAGGGTGATTCACCCCTCCACTTT

v_gene: TRBV7-2
len: 15
d_gene: TRBD2
abundance: many
j_gene: TRBJ2-7
CDR3aa: CATTVNPLGGYEQYF
CDR3nt: TGTGCCACCACGGTGAACCCACTGGGGGGGTACGAGCAGTACTTC

v_gene: TRBV12-3/TRBV12-4
len: 12
d_gene: TRBD1
abundance: .
j_gene: TRBJ2-1
CDR3aa: CATYRGHHEQFF
CDR3nt: TGTGCCACTTACAGGGGGCACCATGAGCAGTTCTTC

v_gene: TRBV3-1
len: 13
d_gene: .
abundance: many
j_gene: TRBJ2-7
CDR3aa: CASSQDGAYEQYF
CDR3nt: TGTGCCAGCAGCCAAGATGGGGCCTACGAGCAGTACTTC

v_gene: TRBV7-2
len: 15
d_gene: .
abundance: many
j_gene: TRBJ1-3
CDR3aa: CASSFGDSPGNTIYF
CDR3nt: TGTGCCAGCAGCTTCGGGGACTCCCCTGGAAACACCATATATTTT

v_gene: TRBV24-1
len: 14
d_gene: .
abundance: .
j_gene: TRBJ2-5
CDR3aa: CATSDLGQGETQYF
CDR3nt: TGTGCCACCAGTGATTTAGGGCAGGGGGAGACCCAGTACTTC

v_gene: TRBV12-5
len: 14
d_gene: .
abundance: many
j_gene: TRBJ2-5
CDR3aa: CASGPEAAQETQYF
CDR3nt: TGTGCTAGTGGCCCTGAGGCAGCCCAAGAGACCCAGTACTTC

v_gene: TRBV12-3/TRBV12-4
len: 15
d_gene: .
abundance: .
j_gene: TRBJ2-7
CDR3aa: CASSLTGLGLDEQYF
CDR3nt: TGTGCCAGCAGCCTCACAGGACTGGGTCTGGACGAGCAGTACTTC

v_gene: TRBV2
len: 14
d_gene: TRBD2
abundance: many
j_gene: TRBJ2-7
CDR3aa: CASVAGGSPYEQYF
CDR3nt: TGTGCCAGCGTAGCGGGAGGCTCCCCTTACGAGCAGTACTTC

v_gene: TRBV2
len: 18
d_gene: TRBD2
abundance: many
j_gene: TRBJ2-3
CDR3aa: CASTTRLAGASATDTQYF
CDR3nt: TGTGCCAGCACCACCCGACTAGCGGGAGCCTCAGCAACAGATACGCAGTATTTT

v_gene: TRBV24-1
len: 13
d_gene: .
abundance: .
j_gene: TRBJ1-2
CDR3aa: CATSDYRDYGYTF
CDR3nt: TGTGCCACCAGTGACTACAGGGACTATGGCTACACCTTC

v_gene: TRBV20-1
len: 13
d_gene: TRBD1
abundance: few
j_gene: TRBJ1-2
CDR3aa: CSARNRGNYGYTF
CDR3nt: TGCAGTGCTAGAAACAGGGGGAACTATGGCTACACCTTC

v_gene: TRBV5-4
len: 15
d_gene: TRBD2
abundance: many
j_gene: TRBJ2-1
CDR3aa: CASSQTSGKSNEQFF
CDR3nt: TGTGCCAGCAGCCAGACTAGCGGGAAAAGCAATGAGCAGTTCTTC

v_gene: TRBV5-6
len: 18
d_gene: TRBD2
abundance: many
j_gene: TRBJ2-5
CDR3aa: CASSLASSGRGLWETQYF
CDR3nt: TGTGCCAGCAGCTTGGCCTCTAGCGGGAGGGGTTTGTGGGAGACCCAGTACTTC

v_gene: TRBV6-1
len: 15
d_gene: TRBD1
abundance: few
j_gene: TRBJ1-3
CDR3aa: CASRGQGVSGNTIYF
CDR3nt: TGTGCCAGCAGAGGACAGGGGGTATCAGGAAACACCATATATTTT

v_gene: TRBV7-3
len: 17
d_gene: TRBD2
abundance: .
j_gene: TRBJ2-2
CDR3aa: CASSLNLAELRTGDLFF
CDR3nt: TGTGCCAGCAGCTTAAACCTAGCGGAGCTCCGCACCGGGGACCTGTTTTTT

v_gene: TRBV5-1
len: 16
d_gene: .
abundance: many
j_gene: TRBJ2-1
CDR3aa: CASSPGTSSSYNEQFF
CDR3nt: TGCGCCAGCAGCCCAGGGACATCGAGCTCCTACAATGAGCAGTTCTTC

v_gene: TRBV9
len: 14
d_gene: .
abundance: .
j_gene: TRBJ1-5
CDR3aa: CASSADDSNQPQHF
CDR3nt: TGTGCCAGCAGCGCGGACGATAGCAATCAGCCCCAGCATTTT

v_gene: TRBV20-1
len: 16
d_gene: .
abundance: many
j_gene: TRBJ1-1
CDR3aa: CSALQGNPYKGTEAFF
CDR3nt: TGCAGTGCTCTACAGGGTAATCCTTACAAAGGGACTGAAGCTTTCTTT

v_gene: TRBV5-1
len: 12
d_gene: .
abundance: .
j_gene: TRBJ1-1
CDR3aa: CASSRDGTEAFF
CDR3nt: TGCGCCAGCAGCCGGGACGGCACGGAAGCTTTCTTT

v_gene: TRBV20-1
len: 15
d_gene: TRBD2
abundance: .
j_gene: TRBJ2-7
CDR3aa: CSATDLAGGPYEQYF
CDR3nt: TGCAGTGCTACCGATCTAGCGGGAGGGCCCTACGAGCAGTACTTC

v_gene: TRBV2
len: 17
d_gene: TRBD1
abundance: many
j_gene: TRBJ2-3
CDR3aa: CASSSYGQGRRTDTQYF
CDR3nt: TGTGCCAGCAGCTCCTATGGACAGGGGAGGCGTACAGATACGCAGTATTTT

v_gene: TRBV28
len: 15
d_gene: TRBD2
abundance: few
j_gene: TRBJ2-5
CDR3aa: CASRRVGGVKETQYF
CDR3nt: TGTGCCAGCCGAAGGGTGGGGGGGGTGAAAGAGACCCAGTACTTC

v_gene: TRBV11-2
len: 15
d_gene: .
abundance: .
j_gene: TRBJ2-7
CDR3aa: CASSFSRGASYEQYF
CDR3nt: TGTGCCAGCAGCTTTTCTAGGGGGGCCTCCTACGAGCAGTACTTC

v_gene: TRBV6-1
len: 12
d_gene: .
abundance: .
j_gene: TRBJ2-7
CDR3aa: CASGMGYYEHYF
CDR3nt: TGTGCCAGCGGGATGGGGTATTACGAGCATTACTTC

v_gene: TRBV2
len: 15
d_gene: TRBD2
abundance: many
j_gene: TRBJ2-7
CDR3aa: CASSAGLAGLYEQYF
CDR3nt: TGTGCCAGCAGTGCCGGACTAGCGGGCCTCTACGAGCAGTACTTC

v_gene: TRBV5-8
len: 14
d_gene: .
abundance: few
j_gene: TRBJ1-5
CDR3aa: CASSLPGADQPQHF
CDR3nt: TGTGCCAGCAGCTTGCCAGGGGCTGACCAGCCCCAGCATTTT

v_gene: TRBV2
len: 15
d_gene: TRBD1
abundance: many
j_gene: TRBJ2-4
CDR3aa: CASSWDRAGENIQYF
CDR3nt: TGTGCCAGCAGTTGGGACAGGGCCGGGGAAAACATTCAGTACTTC

v_gene: TRBV11-1
len: 17
d_gene: .
abundance: .
j_gene: TRBJ2-1
CDR3aa: CASSFRGAGVNYNEQFF
CDR3nt: TGTGCCAGCAGTTTTCGGGGGGCGGGGGTTAACTACAATGAGCAGTTCTTC

v_gene: TRBV5-8
len: 10
d_gene: .
abundance: many
j_gene: TRBJ2-3
CDR3aa: CASGIDTQYF
CDR3nt: TGTGCCAGCGGGATAGATACGCAGTATTTT

v_gene: TRBV6-1
len: 15
d_gene: .
abundance: few
j_gene: TRBJ1-4
CDR3aa: CASSEVGWEAEKLFF
CDR3nt: TGTGCCAGCAGTGAAGTGGGGTGGGAGGCTGAAAAACTGTTTTTT

v_gene: TRBV20-1
len: 14
d_gene: .
abundance: .
j_gene: TRBJ1-2
CDR3aa: CSARNGGAEGGYTF
CDR3nt: TGCAGTGCAAGAAATGGGGGGGCCGAAGGCGGCTACACCTTC

v_gene: TRBV6-5
len: 16
d_gene: TRBD1
abundance: few
j_gene: TRBJ2-3
CDR3aa: CASSYSPGQGADTQYF
CDR3nt: TGTGCCAGCAGTTACTCTCCGGGACAGGGTGCAGATACGCAGTATTTT

v_gene: TRBV6-1
len: 15
d_gene: .
abundance: many
j_gene: TRBJ1-1
CDR3aa: CASSSVALWNTEAFF
CDR3nt: TGTGCCAGCAGTTCGGTAGCGTTATGGAACACTGAAGCTTTCTTT

v_gene: TRBV6-1
len: 19
d_gene: TRBD1
abundance: many
j_gene: TRBJ2-6
CDR3aa: CASSEAGGAGGVGANVLTF
CDR3nt: TGTGCCAGCAGTGAAGCTGGTGGGGCAGGGGGCGTGGGGGCCAACGTCCTGACTTTC

v_gene: TRBV27
len: 13
d_gene: .
abundance: .
j_gene: TRBJ2-1
CDR3aa: CASTNDPTREQFF
CDR3nt: TGTGCCAGCACCAACGACCCGACGCGGGAACAGTTCTTC

v_gene: TRBV4-1
len: 14
d_gene: .
abundance: medium-sized
j_gene: TRBJ2-3
CDR3aa: CASSLRSTPHTQYF
CDR3nt: TGCGCCAGCAGCCTCAGGAGTACCCCACATACGCAGTATTTT

v_gene: TRBV9
len: 12
d_gene: .
abundance: many
j_gene: TRBJ2-3
CDR3aa: CASSGYTDTQYF
CDR3nt: TGTGCCAGCAGCGGGTACACAGATACGCAGTATTTT

v_gene: TRBV27
len: 16
d_gene: .
abundance: .
j_gene: TRBJ2-1
CDR3aa: CASSFEGRASKNEQFF
CDR3nt: TGTGCCAGCAGTTTCGAGGGGCGTGCTAGTAAGAATGAGCAGTTCTTC

v_gene: TRBV12-3/TRBV12-4
len: 13
d_gene: TRBD1
abundance: few
j_gene: TRBJ2-7
CDR3aa: CASSGGQTYEQYF
CDR3nt: TGTGCCAGCAGTGGGGGACAGACCTACGAGCAGTACTTC

v_gene: TRBV10-2
len: 15
d_gene: TRBD1
abundance: few
j_gene: TRBJ1-4
CDR3aa: CASSDGTGINEKLFF
CDR3nt: TGCGCCAGCAGTGACGGGACAGGAATTAATGAAAAACTGTTTTTT

v_gene: TRBV6-1
len: 15
d_gene: .
abundance: many
j_gene: TRBJ1-6
CDR3aa: CASSEKSAMNSPLHF
CDR3nt: TGTGCCAGCAGTGAAAAGTCTGCCATGAATTCACCCCTCCACTTT

v_gene: TRBV7-9
len: 12
d_gene: .
abundance: .
j_gene: TRBJ2-7
CDR3aa: CASSTDTREQYF
CDR3nt: TGTGCCAGCAGCACCGACACCAGGGAGCAGTACTTC

v_gene: TRBV11-2
len: 14
d_gene: TRBD2
abundance: few
j_gene: TRBJ2-7
CDR3aa: CASSPTPGGGEQYF
CDR3nt: TGTGCCAGCAGCCCCACACCGGGGGGGGGCGAGCAGTACTTC

v_gene: TRBV5-4
len: 16
d_gene: .
abundance: many
j_gene: TRBJ2-2
CDR3aa: CASSLGRGRRGGELFF
CDR3nt: TGTGCCAGCAGCTTGGGGAGAGGGAGAAGAGGCGGGGAGCTGTTTTTT

v_gene: TRBV19
len: 14
d_gene: TRBD1
abundance: many
j_gene: TRBJ2-7
CDR3aa: CASSETGYDYEQYF
CDR3nt: TGTGCCAGTAGCGAGACAGGGTACGACTACGAGCAGTACTTC

v_gene: TRBV18
len: 14
d_gene: TRBD1
abundance: many
j_gene: TRBJ2-1
CDR3aa: CASSPGTGDNEQFF
CDR3nt: TGTGCCAGCTCACCGGGGACAGGGGACAATGAGCAGTTCTTC

v_gene: TRBV11-2
len: 13
d_gene: .
abundance: few
j_gene: TRBJ1-2
CDR3aa: CASSDKYFYGYTF
CDR3nt: TGTGCCAGCAGCGACAAGTACTTCTATGGCTACACCTTC

v_gene: TRBV6-5
len: 14
d_gene: .
abundance: few
j_gene: TRBJ2-1
CDR3aa: CASSSQLSWDEQFF
CDR3nt: TGTGCCAGCAGTTCCCAGTTGAGTTGGGATGAGCAGTTCTTC

v_gene: TRBV19
len: 13
d_gene: .
abundance: many
j_gene: TRBJ1-5
CDR3aa: CASSIALGQPQHF
CDR3nt: TGTGCCAGTAGTATAGCCCTCGGTCAGCCCCAGCATTTT

v_gene: TRBV6-2/TRBV6-3
len: 14
d_gene: .
abundance: few
j_gene: TRBJ2-5
CDR3aa: CASSYEDSQETQYF
CDR3nt: TGTGCCAGCAGTTACGAGGACAGTCAAGAGACCCAGTACTTC

v_gene: TRBV5-4
len: 13
d_gene: .
abundance: many
j_gene: TRBJ2-5
CDR3aa: CASSLFPSETQYF
CDR3nt: TGTGCCAGCAGCTTGTTTCCAAGTGAGACCCAGTACTTC

v_gene: TRBV20-1
len: 13
d_gene: .
abundance: many
j_gene: TRBJ2-2
CDR3aa: CSARIRNTGELFF
CDR3nt: TGCAGTGCTAGAATCCGAAACACCGGGGAGCTGTTTTTT

v_gene: TRBV11-2
len: 16
d_gene: TRBD2
abundance: .
j_gene: TRBJ2-3
CDR3aa: CASSFGLAGVTDTQYF
CDR3nt: TGTGCCAGCAGCTTTGGACTAGCGGGAGTCACAGATACGCAGTATTTT